The 21 T cell receptor beta chains below come from one sample, sequenced in a study of blood T cell repertoires in COVID-19. Method: immunoSEQ multiplex PCR; TCRdb's copy keeps in-frame clones and lacks some. The data contain 250,000 to 300,000 clones, 85% to 90% of them singletons. The material sequenced was PBMCs or T cells enriched from blood (not recorded which). All receptors come from a man between 35 and 55 years old who had recovered from COVID-19.

V usage is TRBV5-1 and J usage is TRBJ1-1; TRBD1 agrees at 7 bases. The CDR3 has 16 amino acids. Germline V gives CDR1 SGHRS, CDR2 YFSETQ. V shed 3 bases and J 1 base; nucleotides not matched to a gene: 9. This CDR3 reads CASSSDGQEKNTEAFF. In nucleotides, the CDR3 is TGCGCCAGCAGCTCGGACGGACAGGAAAAGAACACTGAAGCTTTCTTT.

CDR3 in DNA: TGCGCCAGCAGCCAAAGAAATACTCAACAGGGGGCGGGATACATTAGCACAGATACGCAGTATTTT. Amino acid sequence: CASSQRNTQQGAGYISTDTQYF. The rearrangement joins TRBV4-1 to TRBJ2-3; 9 bases are shared with TRBD1. With V trimmed by 2 bases and J by 0 bases, 21 bases remained unmatched. The CDR3 loop spans 22 amino acids. Germline assignment: CDR1 MGHRA and CDR2 YSYEKL.

The V call is TRBV13, the J call TRBJ1-6; D gene ambiguous. The CDR3 length is 16 residues. Per the germline V gene, CDR1 is PRHDT and CDR2 is FYEKMQ (reference sequence). V shed 2 bases and J shed 4 bases, with 12 bases lying between them. DNA of the CDR3: TGTGCCAGCAGCTTAAGTGGTCTCGGGTATAATTCACCCCTCCACTTT. Encoded protein: CASSLSGLGYNSPLHF.

V gene TRBV6-5 combines with J gene TRBJ1-5; TRBD1 matches at 7 bases. V gave up 6 bases and J gave up 2 bases; unmatched junction bases: 7. The CDR3 consists of 15 residues. The V gene's germline CDR1 is MNHEY and CDR2 SVGAGI. The CDR3 loop reads CASRKQGGGNQPQHF. The CDR3 nucleotides are TGTGCCAGCAGAAAGCAGGGGGGTGGCAATCAGCCCCAGCATTTT.

The J gene is TRBJ2-7, the V gene TRBV18; 10 nucleotides align to TRBD1. The germline CDR1 and CDR2 sequences are KGHSH and LQKENI. The CDR3 is 16 residues long. V was clipped by 2 bases and J by 5 bases; unmatched bases: 9. The CDR3 sequence is CASSPIPGQGFHEQYF. In DNA form, the CDR3 reads TGTGCCAGCTCACCAATCCCGGGACAGGGGTTCCACGAGCAGTACTTC.

The chain recombines TRBV29-1 with TRBJ2-7; D possibly corresponds to TRBD1 (6 bases). This CDR3 has 12 amino acids. The germline CDR1 and CDR2 sequences are SQVTM and ANQGSEA. Trimming shortened V by 6 bases and J by 3 bases, and 12 bases separated the two germline ends. The CDR3 DNA is TGCAGCGTCCTCCGGGACAACTACGAGCAGTACTTC. Amino acids: CSVLRDNYEQYF.

The chain joins TRBV4-1 to TRBJ2-1; 9 bases are a match to TRBD2. CDR1 and CDR2 from the germline V gene are MGHRA and YSYEKL. The CDR3 totals 17 residues. Trimming at V came to 4 bases and at J to 6 bases, leaving 13 bases not matched to a gene. This chain's CDR3 is CASSRGGLAILGNEQFF. For the CDR3, the DNA is TGCGCCAGCAGCCGGGGGGGACTAGCTATTTTGGGCAATGAGCAGTTCTTC.

This sequence joins TRBV6-5 and TRBJ1-5; TRBD1 aligns across 7 bases. Trimming removed 8 bases from V and 11 bases from J; junction bases left unmatched: 9. Germline lookup yields CDR1 MNHEY and CDR2 SVGAGI. The length of the CDR3 is 12 residues. DNA for the CDR3: TGTGCCAGCTCTCTACAGGGGAAGTCCCAGCATTTT. Protein: CASSLQGKSQHF.

The gene calls are TRBV9 and TRBJ2-1, with TRBD2 matching 11 bases. This CDR3 region has 16 residues. J was trimmed by 9 bases and V by 4 bases; bases with no gene match: 12. CDR1 and CDR2 from the germline V gene are SGDLS and YYNGEE. The CDR3 bases are TGTGCCAGCAGCTACACTCATAGCGGGAGGGGGGGTGAGCAGTTCTTC. Residues: CASSYTHSGRGGEQFF.

This sequence joins TRBV13 and TRBJ2-1; D is perhaps TRBD2 (7 bases). This CDR3 region has 16 residues. Trimming pared 4 bases from V and 4 bases from J, leaving 17 bases between. Per the germline V gene, CDR1 is PRHDT and CDR2 is FYEKMQ (reference sequence). The CDR3, as DNA: TGTGCCAGCAGCTCATCCCTCGAGGGGGGGTACAATGAGCAGTTCTTC. This translates into CASSSSLEGGYNEQFF.

This clone was observed once. V and J are TRBV11-3 and TRBJ2-2; 8 positions match TRBD1. CDR3 length equals 17 residues. Looked up from germline, CDR1 is SGHNT and CDR2 is YENEEA. Losses at the gene ends were 5 bases for V and 4 bases for J; bases not matched to a gene: 12. The CDR3 DNA follows: TGTGCCAGCAGCCTTGGGGTGGACACAGGGGGCACCGGGGAGCTGTTTTTT. Translating gives CASSLGVDTGGTGELFF.

This chain links TRBV6-2 or TRBV6-3 with TRBJ2-4; D unclear. CDR3 length: 14 residues. Germline CDR1 reads MNHEY; CDR2 reads SVGEGT. V shed 5 bases and J shed 0 bases, with 8 bases lying between them. The CDR3 loop is CASSQSVAKNIQYF. CDR3 DNA: TGTGCCAGCAGTCAAAGCGTAGCCAAAAACATTCAGTACTTC.

The CDR3 coding sequence is TGTGCCAGCTCATCAGACAGGGCCTTGCAGCCCCAGCATTTT. Its protein is CASSSDRALQPQHF. V gene TRBV18 combines with J gene TRBJ1-5; 7 bases line up with TRBD1. Trimming removed 5 bases from V and 7 bases from J; junction bases left unmatched: 8. The CDR3 runs to 14 residues. Germline CDR1 reads KGHSH; CDR2 reads LQKENI. Full variable domain (missing parts from reference TRBV18 and TRBJ1-5): NAGVMQNPRHLVRRRGQEARLRCSPMKGHSHVYWYRQLPEEGLKFMVYLQKENIIDESGMPKERFSAEFPKEGPSILRIQQVVRGDSAAYFCASSSDRALQPQHFGDGTRLSIL.

This chain connects TRBV4-1 to TRBJ2-3; perhaps TRBD1 as D (5 bases). Germline V gives CDR1 MGHRA, CDR2 YSYEKL. Trimming took 4 bases from V and 0 from J, leaving 14 bases between them. The CDR3 totals 16 residues. CDR3 sequence (DNA): TGCGCCAGCAGCCTATTACAGGACCCTAGCACAGATACGCAGTATTTT. Translating it yields CASSLLQDPSTDTQYF.

In regard to this clone: Other DNA variants within this sample encode the same CDR3. Written as DNA, the CDR3 is TGTGCCAGCAGCCCTGGACAGGGCTTCTACGAGCAGTACTTC. Amino acid sequence: CASSPGQGFYEQYF. The chain uses TRBV11-2 and TRBJ2-7; 8 nucleotides align to TRBD1. V was pared by 5 bases and J by 3 bases, with 6 bases of the junction left unmatched. Germline V gene sequence: CDR1 SGHAT, CDR2 FQNNGV. The CDR3 contains 14 residues.

The genes are TRBV7-8 and TRBJ2-3; 12 positions agree with TRBD2. V lost 5 bases, J lost 6 bases, and 9 bases stayed unmatched. Germline-derived CDR1 and CDR2 are SGHVS and FQNEAQ. The CDR3 contains 16 residues. The DNA of the CDR3 is TGTGCCAGCAGCCCCCTAGCGGGAGGGCCCGGTGATACGCAGTATTTT. Amino acids: CASSPLAGGPGDTQYF.

CDR3 coding DNA: TGTGCAACAGGGGCCCCTTACGAGCAGTACTTC. It specifies CATGAPYEQYF. J is TRBJ2-7 and V is TRBV19; TRBD1 matches 7 bases. CDR3 length: 11 residues. The V gene's germline CDR1 is LNHDA and CDR2 SQIVND (reference sequence).

The chain uses TRBV5-1 and TRBJ2-5; the match to TRBD2 covers 10 bases. Trimming cost V 2 bases and J 2 bases; bases outside gene matches: 3. This CDR3 comprises 15 residues. CDR1 SGHRS and CDR2 YFSETQ come from the germline V gene. Here the CDR3 DNA reads TGCGCCAGCAGCTTCTCTAGCGGGGGTCAAGAGACCCAGTACTTC. This sequence encodes CASSFSSGGQETQYF.

The rearrangement uses TRBV19 and TRBJ2-1, with 8 bases matching TRBD2. V was pared by 1 base and J by 7 bases, with 6 bases of the junction left unmatched. The length of the CDR3 is 15 residues. Germline assignment: CDR1 LNHDA and CDR2 SQIVND (reference sequence). As DNA, the CDR3 is TGTGCCAGTAGTATAGCGACCCGCGGGAGGAATGAGCAGTTCTTC. Translating gives CASSIATRGRNEQFF.

The chain combines TRBV30 with TRBJ1-1, with TRBD1 as a possible D gene (6 bases). V was clipped by 4 bases and J by 7 bases, with 16 bases between them. This CDR3 comprises 13 residues. Per the germline V gene, CDR1 is GTSNPN and CDR2 is SVGIG (reference sequence). CDR3 bases: TGTGCCTGGAACACAGGGTTGTACCGTGAAGCTTTCTTT. It encodes CAWNTGLYREAFF.

The V gene is TRBV7-2, the J gene TRBJ2-1; tentative D call: TRBD2 (6 bases). The germline CDR1 and CDR2 sequences are SGHTA and FQGNSA. With 0 bases removed from V and 15 bases from J, the gap between germline ends came to 15 bases. The CDR3 loop spans 13 amino acids. Here the CDR3 reads CASSLAGRRGTFF. The CDR3 bases are TGTGCCAGCAGCTTAGCTGGAAGGAGGGGAACGTTCTTC.